The next 28 T cell receptor beta chains were all read from a single sample in a study of blood T cell repertoires in COVID-19. TCRdb keeps only in-frame clones here, not all; method: immunoSEQ multiplex PCR. This repertoire shows a few hundred thousand clones, about 88% found once; its top ten account for 18%. The specimen was peripheral blood. The receptors shown here come from a man aged 45 to 65 with COVID-19, enrolled during active disease.

V usage is TRBV2 and J usage is TRBJ1-5; the D is unclear. Germline assignment: CDR1 SNHLY and CDR2 FYNNEI. The CDR3 sequence is 13 residues long. V was trimmed by 2 bases and J by 2 bases, leaving 4 bases between them. The CDR3 DNA is TGTGCCAGCAGTGAACCGGGCAATCAGCCCCAGCATTTT. It specifies CASSEPGNQPQHF.

The chain links TRBV9 to TRBJ2-1; a possible D gene is TRBD1 (5 bases). This CDR3 region has 13 residues. Trimming took 0 bases from V and 7 from J, leaving 8 bases between them. CDR1 and CDR2 (germline): SGDLS, YYNGEE. CDR3 in DNA: TGTGCCAGCAGCGTAGTGGACAAAAATGAGCAGTTCTTC. Translated, it gives CASSVVDKNEQFF.

The chain combines TRBV5-4 with TRBJ2-4; D is perhaps TRBD1 (6 bases). The CDR3 loop spans 16 amino acids. V was pared by 4 bases and J by 6 bases, with 20 bases between. Germline V gene lookup returns CDR1 SGHNT and CDR2 YYREEE (reference sequence). The CDR3 nucleotides are TGTGCCAGCAGCCTGGGGGCGGTAGGACTGACAAACATTCAGTACTTC. It encodes CASSLGAVGLTNIQYF.

This sequence joins TRBV10-1 and TRBJ1-1, with D uncertain. V dropped 4 bases and J dropped 1 base, with 7 bases sitting between them. Germline CDR1 is WNHNN and CDR2 is SYGVQD (reference sequence). The CDR3 has 13 residues. The CDR3 region is CASSGQRNTEAFF. DNA for the CDR3: TGCGCCAGCAGTGGACAACGGAACACTGAAGCTTTCTTT.

The V gene is TRBV7-9, the J gene TRBJ2-7; a possible D gene is TRBD2 (5 bases). Germline V CDR1 and CDR2: SEHNR, FQNEAQ (reference sequence). CDR3 length: 12 amino acids. V lost 4 bases and J 4 bases, leaving 8 bases between the germline ends. CDR3 amino acids: CASSSGIYEQYF. The CDR3 coding sequence is TGTGCCAGCAGCTCGGGGATTTACGAGCAGTACTTC. The full variable domain, completed using reference TRBV7-9 and TRBJ2-7, is DTGVSQNPRHKITKRGQNVTFRCDPISEHNRLYWYRQTLGQGPEFLTYFQNEAQLEKSRLLSDRFSAERPKGSFSTLEIQRTEQGDSAMYLCASSSGIYEQYFGPGTRLTVT.

The V and J genes are TRBV24-1 and TRBJ2-3, with D hard to call. Germline V gene data show CDR1 as KGHDR and CDR2 as SFDVKD. With 4 bases removed from V and 5 bases from J, the gap between germline ends came to 3 bases. The CDR3 consists of 11 residues. CDR3 residues: CATSDRDTQYF. In DNA, the CDR3 is TGTGCCACCAGTGACAGAGATACGCAGTATTTT.

The J gene is TRBJ1-2, the V gene TRBV2; D not resolved. The CDR3 runs 14 residues. CDR1 and CDR2 from the germline V gene are SNHLY and FYNNEI. The V and J ends lost 2 bases and 7 bases respectively, with 14 bases between them. The CDR3 bases are TGTGCCAGCAGTGAACAGTCCGCTCTTCCTGGCTACACCTTC. Its protein product is CASSEQSALPGYTF.

The DNA for the CDR3 is TGTGCCAGCAGTTACTCTGGACAGGTCTACAATGAGCAGTTCTTC. Translated, it gives CASSYSGQVYNEQFF. The V and J genes are TRBV6-5 and TRBJ2-1, with 7 bases aligning to TRBD1. The germline gives CDR1 MNHEY, CDR2 SVGAGI. The CDR3 is 15 amino acids. The junction had 2 bases not matched to a gene; V was cut back by 0 bases and J by 3 bases.

The chain employs TRBV6-1 and TRBJ1-5; TRBD1 agrees at 7 bases. CDR3 length equals 14 residues. Germline CDR1 reads MNHNS; CDR2 reads SASEGT. V lost 0 bases to trimming and J lost 6 bases; unmatched junction nucleotides: 2. The CDR3 spells CASSEATGRQPQHF. CDR3 nucleotides: TGTGCCAGCAGTGAAGCGACAGGGCGTCAGCCCCAGCATTTT.

J is TRBJ1-1 and V is TRBV10-1; no definite D call. The CDR3 sequence is 12 residues long. The germline gives CDR1 WNHNN, CDR2 SYGVQD (reference sequence). The V and J ends lost 4 bases and 11 bases respectively, with 14 bases between them. CDR3 coding DNA: TGCGCCAGCAGTGCCGCAGGACTAGGGGCTTTCTTT. This translates into CASSAAGLGAFF.

V gene TRBV2 combines with J gene TRBJ1-5; D is undetermined. CDR3 length: 14 amino acids. V was clipped by 4 bases and J by 0 bases, with 7 bases between them. Germline-derived CDR1 and CDR2 are SNHLY and FYNNEI. CDR3 in DNA: TGTGCCAGCAGTGGAGGGAATAGCAATCAGCCCCAGCATTTT. Its translation: CASSGGNSNQPQHF.

In its sample, this clone was seen a few times. The chain uses TRBV27 and TRBJ1-1; tentatively, D is TRBD1 (5 bases). CDR1 MNHEY and CDR2 SMNVEV come from the germline V gene (reference sequence). V was trimmed by 1 base and J by 4 bases, leaving 7 bases between them. The CDR3 has 13 residues. CDR3: CASSLFRGTEAFF. The CDR3 DNA sequence: TGTGCCAGCAGTTTATTTAGGGGCACTGAAGCTTTCTTT.

This sequence joins TRBV19 and TRBJ2-5; TRBD1 might be the D (5 bases). The germline gives CDR1 LNHDA, CDR2 SQIVND (reference sequence). The V gene lost 1 base and the J gene lost 5 bases, with 14 bases spanning the gap. This CDR3 has 15 residues. DNA for the CDR3: TGTGCCAGTAGTATAGGCAGGGCTGTTGCTGAGACCCAGTACTTC. Translating gives CASSIGRAVAETQYF.

This clone was seen only a few times. The CDR3 DNA reads TGCGCCAGCAGCTTGGAGGGGGACAGGGTCCGTCCTGAAGCTTTCTTT. Translating it yields CASSLEGDRVRPEAFF. The chain couples TRBV5-1 to TRBJ1-1; 9 nucleotides match TRBD1. V trimming: 0 bases; J trimming: 6 bases; junction bases outside the gene matches: 9. The germline V gene has CDR1 SGHRS and CDR2 YFSETQ. The CDR3 consists of 16 residues. Full variable domain (remainder filled in from reference TRBV5-1 and TRBJ1-1): KAGVTQTPRYLIKTRGQQVTLSCSPISGHRSVSWYQQTPGQGLQFLFEYFSETQRNKGNFPGRFSGRQFSNSRSEMNVSTLELGDSALYLCASSLEGDRVRPEAFFGQGTRLTVV.

The chain combines TRBV19 with TRBJ2-7, with TRBD2 matching 8 bases. CDR1 is LNHDA, CDR2 SQIVND, per germline (reference sequence). The CDR3 runs 13 residues. V lost 5 bases and J lost 6; bases outside the gene matches: 6. In DNA, the CDR3 is TGTGCCAGTAGTGAGGGACTAGTCGGCGAGCAGTACTTC. Its protein is CASSEGLVGEQYF.

The rearrangement uses TRBV29-1 and TRBJ2-7; 7 bases are shared with TRBD1. V trimming: 6 bases; J trimming: 0 bases; junction bases outside the gene matches: 11. The CDR3 contains 15 residues. Germline V gene lookup returns CDR1 SQVTM and CDR2 ANQGSEA. CDR3 DNA sequence: TGCAGCGTCGGGGACAGCCTACTTAGCTCCTACGAGCAGTACTTC. It yields the protein CSVGDSLLSSYEQYF.

Of note for this clone: Additional DNA sequences in this sample encode the identical CDR3. This chain joins TRBV18 and TRBJ2-2, with D tentatively TRBD1 (6 bases). Germline V gene lookup returns CDR1 KGHSH and CDR2 LQKENI. V was clipped by 3 bases and J by 0 bases, with 11 bases between them. The CDR3 is 16 amino acids. The CDR3 nucleotides are TGTGCCAGCTCACCCAGAGGACAGACGAACACCGGGGAGCTGTTTTTT. Its translation is CASSPRGQTNTGELFF.

This clone was counted a few times. The V call is TRBV6-5, the J call TRBJ1-6, with D perhaps matching TRBD1 (6 bases). This CDR3 has 12 amino acids. V shed 4 bases and J shed 14 bases, with 12 bases lying between them. The germline CDR1 and CDR2 sequences are MNHEY and SVGAGI. CDR3 amino acids: CASSLDRSALHF. CDR3 DNA: TGTGCCAGCAGTTTAGACAGGTCGGCCCTCCACTTT.

This chain joins TRBV7-9 and TRBJ1-6, with 9 bases aligning to TRBD1. The CDR3 spans 15 residues. Germline V lookup: CDR1 SEHNR, CDR2 FQNEAQ (reference sequence). Germline trimming cut 4 bases from V and 9 bases from J; bases unmatched to any gene: 7. The CDR3 region is CASSSFTGGSSPLHF. The CDR3 region has the DNA TGTGCCAGCAGCTCCTTCACAGGGGGCAGTTCACCCCTCCACTTT.

The genes are TRBV5-6 and TRBJ2-5, with D unresolved. Trimming pared 3 bases from V and 2 bases from J, leaving 14 bases between. This CDR3 comprises 15 residues. Looked up from germline, CDR1 is SGHDT and CDR2 is YYEEEE. The CDR3 region has the DNA TGTGCCAGCAGCTACGGCTTCGGGTTTCAAGAGACCCAGTACTTC. Amino acids: CASSYGFGFQETQYF.

This rearrangement joins TRBV29-1 to TRBJ1-2; 12 bases are shared with TRBD1. This CDR3 is 14 amino acids long. Per the germline V gene, CDR1 is SQVTM and CDR2 is ANQGSEA. After removal of 2 bases from V and 5 bases from J, the junction contained 3 bases not matched to a gene. The CDR3 region is CSVEMGQGAYGYTF. The CDR3 coding sequence is TGCAGCGTTGAAATGGGACAGGGGGCTTATGGCTACACCTTC.

This sequence joins TRBV5-1 and TRBJ2-3; a weak D match, TRBD2 (6 bases). CDR1 and CDR2 from the germline V gene are SGHRS and YFSETQ. Trimming removed 7 bases from V and 3 bases from J, with 12 bases in between. The CDR3 has 13 amino acids. CDR3 nucleotides: TGCGCCAGCGGGACTCGGCGGACAGATACGCAGTATTTT. Protein product: CASGTRRTDTQYF.

This chain connects TRBV24-1 to TRBJ2-4; 7 positions match TRBD2. V gave up 1 base and J gave up 0 bases; unmatched junction bases: 8. The CDR3 sequence is 18 residues long. From germline, CDR1 is KGHDR and CDR2 SFDVKD. The CDR3 here is CATSDFLGRAIAKNIQYF. The CDR3 DNA sequence: TGTGCCACCAGTGATTTCCTGGGGAGGGCAATAGCCAAAAACATTCAGTACTTC.

This chain connects TRBV19 to TRBJ1-5, with 9 positions matching TRBD1. Losses at the gene ends were 9 bases for V and 3 bases for J; bases not matched to a gene: 12. The CDR3 has 16 amino acids. CDR1 and CDR2 (germline): LNHDA, SQIVND (reference sequence). CDR3 in amino acids: CASRQIQGAYNQPQHF. The CDR3 DNA reads TGTGCCAGCCGTCAGATACAGGGGGCCTACAATCAGCCCCAGCATTTT.

This clone was seen more than once but under ten times. The V gene is TRBV2, the J gene TRBJ2-1, with 7 bases identical to TRBD1. The junction had 10 bases not matched to a gene; V was cut back by 6 bases and J by 8 bases. The CDR3 is 14 residues long. Germline V gene lookup returns CDR1 SNHLY and CDR2 FYNNEI. CDR3 loop: CASSQTGSSDEQFF. As DNA, the CDR3 is TGTGCCAGCAGCCAGACAGGGTCCTCGGATGAGCAGTTCTTC.

The chain couples TRBV28 to TRBJ2-5, with 7 bases that match TRBD1. The V segment lost 2 bases and the J segment 2 bases; nucleotides outside the gene matches: 8. Germline assignment: CDR1 MDHEN and CDR2 SYDVKM. The CDR3 is made up of 16 amino acids. CDR3 loop: CASSLNRGATQETQYF. The DNA for the CDR3 is TGTGCCAGCAGTTTAAACAGGGGCGCCACTCAAGAGACCCAGTACTTC.

V and J are TRBV5-1 and TRBJ2-3; D might be TRBD2 (6 bases). Germline CDR1 SGHRS, CDR2 YFSETQ. This CDR3 has 15 residues. V lost 1 base and J lost 0, with 9 bases in between. CDR3 sequence (DNA): TGCGCCAGCAGCTTGAGAAGCGGGAGCACAGATACGCAGTATTTT. It yields the protein CASSLRSGSTDTQYF.

V and J are TRBV15 and TRBJ1-5, with D perhaps matching TRBD1 (5 bases). The germline CDR1 and CDR2 sequences are LNHNV and YYDKDF (reference sequence). The V gene lost 0 bases and the J gene lost 7 bases, with 10 bases spanning the gap. The CDR3 extends over 14 amino acids. The CDR3 sequence: CATSRDFAGQPQHF. DNA of the CDR3: TGTGCCACCAGCAGAGATTTCGCAGGGCAGCCCCAGCATTTT.